This is a list of T cell receptor beta chains from one sample in a study of Graves' ophthalmopathy and Graves' hyperthyroidism. Each CDR3 protein is one row after TCRdb ran MiXCR on the multiplex PCR reads. The data hold some 360,000 distinct CDR3 sequences, with roughly 15% observed a single time. The sample taken for sequencing was peripheral blood. The receptor source for this set is an adult woman with stable Graves' hyperthyroidism. Each CDR3 is given without its conserved first and last residue. Size values are once, few and many counts, or a class for expanded clones, and some rows have none.

abundance	v_gene	CDR3aa
many	TRBV7-8	ASSPSGRLYEQY
many	TRBV6-2/TRBV6-3	ASSYGLLDNSPLH
many	TRBV6-2/TRBV6-3	ASAFGMNTEAF
few	TRBV9	ASSLRTGSTGELF
NA	TRBV10-3	AISESTGTDTEAS
many	TRBV24-1	ATSDLSGGQETQY
many	TRBV12-3/TRBV12-4	ASSHYRDYEQY
many	TRBV7-2	ASSPTGGLYEQY
many	TRBV20-1	SALMGRDQPQH
NA	TRBV30	AWSGGGDQEAQY
few	TRBV4-1	ASSQVGRGSTEAF
many	TRBV28	ASTVRGIQETQY
many	TRBV27	ASSLGRGSRTSGETQY
many	TRBV7-9	ASSSGTAGNQPQH
NA	TRBV7-2	ASSPGIGQETQY
many	TRBV18	ASSPPEGVRTEAF
many	TRBV20-1	SARDKGMNTEAF
many	TRBV9	ASSERLNTEAF
many	TRBV12-5	ASGVDREQY
many	TRBV7-8	ASSRRVGETQY
many	TRBV20-1	SARVLADNQPQH
many	TRBV27	ASSSRILNTEAF
many	TRBV7-2	ASSLGTGLFTHIQY
NA	TRBV4-2	ASSQDRGVNTEAS
few	TRBV12-3/TRBV12-4	ASSFKGNAF
many	TRBV18	ASSPAGGQLYGYT
many	TRBV12-3/TRBV12-4	ASSLGRLAGRTGELF
NA	TRBV29-1	SLQSGVGETQY
NA	TRBV12-3/TRBV12-4	ATSANTGELF
many	TRBV19	ASSILFRDEKQY
many	TRBV27	ASTTRGQGNSPLH
many	TRBV30	AWSTGTGTRSQY
many	TRBV15	ATALDRGNYGYT
many	TRBV12-3/TRBV12-4	ASGSDRGDQETQY
few	TRBV7-2	ASSFQPNTGELV
NA	TRBV6-5	ASSYVDRDTEAF
many	TRBV10-3	AISEEAILAKNIQY